This T cell receptor beta chain was recovered during a study of human T cells and chemical hapten exposure. This clonotype showed up just a few times. The CDR3 totals 11 residues. Germline CDR1 is DFQATT and CDR2 is SNEGSKA (reference sequence). Trimming stripped 5 bases from V and 11 bases from J, with 13 bases between. Time point here: patch test 1, 2 weeks after DPC sensitization. The treatment here: therapeutic diphenylcyclopropenone sensitization with weekly scalp DPC. TCRdb re-derived calls from the RACE reads in MiXCR, one entry per CDR3 protein. This sample has fewer than 100,000 distinct CDR3 sequences, with roughly 12% found just once.

The sequence came from a woman aged 40 to 49 with alopecia areata. Some clones in this sample may be carry-over from other donors' samples. J is TRBJ1-5 and V is TRBV20-1, with unresolved D. Sequences were derived from whole blood, sampled in connection with sensitization to the hapten diphenylcyclopropenone (DPC). CDR3 coding DNA: TGCAGTGCTTCTCTGACTACTTCCCAGCATTTT. It translates to CSASLTTSQHF.